The T cell receptor beta chain under discussion was sequenced for a study of blood T cell repertoires in COVID-19. Across the whole study: Samples of COVID-19 (acute and convalescent) were obtained from the United States, Italy and Spain. T cells, B-cell-depleted T cells, or PBMCs provided the cDNA or gDNA that served as material.

Germline CDR1 MNHNY, CDR2 SVGAGI (reference sequence). CDR3 size: 16 residues. The V gene lost 5 bases and the J gene lost 0 bases, with 17 bases spanning the gap. As originally analysed: From reference gene primer amplification, estimates of nucleated cell counts were derived. Only in-frame clones appear in the TCRdb table, and some are missing; sequencing was by immunoSEQ multiplex PCR. D and trimming come from the DNA, and the V and J calls and clone size come from that table. The sample yields approximately 140,000 clones, around 90% seen once. Recruited during active infection, patients (from Seattle) were subsequently followed longitudinally.

Material for sequencing was peripheral blood. The clonotype comes from a human donor with COVID-19, enrolled during active disease. The donor label of this sample is uncertain. This chain connects TRBV6-6 to TRBJ2-7; D is possibly TRBD2 (6 bases). In DNA form, the CDR3 reads TGTGCCAGCAGTCCTGCGAGATTGCGGGACTCCTACGAGCAGTACTTC. Protein product: CASSPARLRDSYEQYF.